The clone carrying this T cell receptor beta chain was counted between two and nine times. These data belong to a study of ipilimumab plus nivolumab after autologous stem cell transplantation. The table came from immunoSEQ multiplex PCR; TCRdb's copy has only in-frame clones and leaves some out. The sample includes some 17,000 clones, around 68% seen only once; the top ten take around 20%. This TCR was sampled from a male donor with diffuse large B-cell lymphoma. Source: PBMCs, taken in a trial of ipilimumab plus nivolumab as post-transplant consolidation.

CDR3 DNA sequence: TGCGCCAGCAGCTTGGGTTGGGCAGACAATGAGCAGTTCTTC. This codes for CASSLGWADNEQFF. The chain links TRBV5-1 to TRBJ2-1; unclear D gene. This CDR3 has 14 residues. The V end was cut by 0 bases, the J end by 5 bases, with 9 bases between. Germline-derived CDR1 and CDR2 are SGHRS and YFSETQ.